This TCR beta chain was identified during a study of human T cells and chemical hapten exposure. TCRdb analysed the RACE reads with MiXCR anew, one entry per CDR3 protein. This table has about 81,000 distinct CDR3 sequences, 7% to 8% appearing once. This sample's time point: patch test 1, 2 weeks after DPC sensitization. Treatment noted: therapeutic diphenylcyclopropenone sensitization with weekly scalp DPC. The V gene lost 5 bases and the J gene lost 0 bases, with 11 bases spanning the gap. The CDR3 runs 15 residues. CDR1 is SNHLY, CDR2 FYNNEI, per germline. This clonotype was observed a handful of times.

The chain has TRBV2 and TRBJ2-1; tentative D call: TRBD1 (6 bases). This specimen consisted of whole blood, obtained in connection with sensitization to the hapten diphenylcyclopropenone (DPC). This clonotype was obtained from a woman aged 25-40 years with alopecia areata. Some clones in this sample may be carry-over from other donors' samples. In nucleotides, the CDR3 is TGTGCCAGCAGTCCGGGACAAACCTCCTACAATGAGCAGTTCTTC. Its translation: CASSPGQTSYNEQFF.